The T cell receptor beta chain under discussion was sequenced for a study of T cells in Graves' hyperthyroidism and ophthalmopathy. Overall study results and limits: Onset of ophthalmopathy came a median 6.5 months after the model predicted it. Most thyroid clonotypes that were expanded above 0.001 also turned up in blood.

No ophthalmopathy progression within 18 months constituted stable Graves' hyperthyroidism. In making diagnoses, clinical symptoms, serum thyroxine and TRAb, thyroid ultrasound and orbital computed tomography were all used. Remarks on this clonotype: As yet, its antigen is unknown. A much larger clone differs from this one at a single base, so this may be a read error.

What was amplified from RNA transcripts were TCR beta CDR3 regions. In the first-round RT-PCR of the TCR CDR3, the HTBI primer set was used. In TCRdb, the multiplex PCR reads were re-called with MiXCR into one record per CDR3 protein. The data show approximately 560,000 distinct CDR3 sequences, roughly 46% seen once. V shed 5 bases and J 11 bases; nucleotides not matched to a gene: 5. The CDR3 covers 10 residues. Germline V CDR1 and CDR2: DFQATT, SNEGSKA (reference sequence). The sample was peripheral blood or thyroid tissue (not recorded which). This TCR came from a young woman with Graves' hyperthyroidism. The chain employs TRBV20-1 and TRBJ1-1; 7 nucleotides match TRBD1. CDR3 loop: CSAGGQAAFF. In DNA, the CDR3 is TGCAGTGCTGGAGGACAGGCGGCTTTCTTT.